This TCR beta chain was recorded in a study of control samples from healthy donors and cancer patients. The V end was cut by 5 bases, the J end by 4 bases, with 8 bases between. The germline CDR1 and CDR2 sequences are LGHNA and YNFKEQ. The CDR3 length is 12 residues. Generated by immunoSEQ multiplex PCR, the TCRdb table keeps only in-frame clones and is missing some. Here the sample spans 70,000 or so clones, about 80% being singletons. This receptor was taken from a man aged 45-65 years in good health. The genes are TRBV4-2 and TRBJ1-2; D unresolved. Input material: blood. This chain's CDR3 is CASSGEGYGYTF. In nucleotides, the CDR3 is TGTGCCAGCAGCGGGGAGGGCTATGGCTACACCTTC.